What follows are 6 T cell receptor beta chains derived from one specimen sequenced in a study of cytomegalovirus exposure and HLA in healthy donors (dated by TCRdb to between 2016 and 2019). Libraries were prepared through the immunoSEQ multiplex PCR assay. For the multiplex PCR, a mixture combining 60 forward primers for TCR Vbeta segments and 13 reverse primers for TCR Jbeta segments was used. TCRdb obtained this table from immuneACCESS and retained in-frame rearrangements with V and J assigned. These tables miss some clones; where compared with another copy, unresolved V genes account for less than half of the shortfall, and the remainder is unexplained. The sample table shows 150,000 to 200,000 clones, and around 74% are seen once. Approximately 2% of the sample belongs to the ten largest clones. The material sequenced was PBMCs. Receptors originate from a female donor in good health and CMV-seronegative.

The CDR3: CASSLRETTETQYF. Here the CDR3 DNA reads TGTGCCAGCAGCTTAAGAGAGACAACAGAGACCCAGTACTTC. This chain connects TRBV7-8 to TRBJ2-5, with no clear D. The germline V gene encodes CDR1 SGHVS and CDR2 FQNEAQ. This CDR3 spans 14 amino acids. The V gene lost 2 bases and the J gene lost 4 bases, with 11 bases spanning the gap.

This clone appeared a few times. V is TRBV6-1 and J is TRBJ1-5; 10 bases map to TRBD1. CDR1 and CDR2 from the germline V gene are MNHNS and SASEGT. This CDR3 contains 16 residues. J was trimmed by 5 bases and V by 2 bases; bases with no gene match: 6. CDR3 in DNA: TGTGCCAGCAGTGAAAGGAGACAGGGGGCGCATCAGCCCCAGCATTTT. This encodes CASSERRQGAHQPQHF.

The chain couples TRBV5-5 to TRBJ2-1, with TRBD2 matching 11 bases. After removal of 0 bases from V and 6 bases from J, the junction contained 5 bases not matched to a gene. Germline V gene sequence: CDR1 SGHKS, CDR2 YYEKEE (reference sequence). The CDR3 totals 16 residues. The CDR3 region is CASSLALAGGFNEQFF. In DNA, the CDR3 is TGTGCCAGCAGCTTGGCCTTAGCGGGGGGGTTCAATGAGCAGTTCTTC. Drawing the rest from reference TRBV5-5 and TRBJ2-1, the complete variable domain is DAGVTQSPTHLIKTRGQQVTLRCSPISGHKSVSWYQQVLGQGPQFIFQYYEKEERGRGNFPDRFSARQFPNYSSELNVNALLLGDSALYLCASSLALAGGFNEQFFGPGTRLTVL.

With regard to this clone: Other nucleotide sequences from this sample produce the same CDR3. This chain joins TRBV5-5 and TRBJ2-7, with D possibly matching TRBD1 (5 bases). Trimming took 0 bases from V and 2 from J, leaving 6 bases between them. The CDR3 has 13 residues. Germline CDR1 SGHKS, CDR2 YYEKEE (reference sequence). The CDR3 DNA reads TGTGCCAGCAGCTTGGGGGGCCCCTACGAGCAGTACTTC. Protein product: CASSLGGPYEQYF.

The chain employs TRBV5-6 and TRBJ1-1, with D possibly TRBD1 on 5 matching bases. This CDR3 comprises 16 residues. CDR1 and CDR2 (germline): SGHDT, YYEEEE. Trimming left V 0 bases short and J 0 bases short, with 12 bases between. The CDR3 DNA reads as TGTGCCAGCAGCTTGGTCGGGGGGATAATGAACACTGAAGCTTTCTTT. Translation: CASSLVGGIMNTEAFF.

The rearrangement joins TRBV13 to TRBJ2-3; TRBD2 matches 10 bases. With V trimmed by 5 bases and J by 0 bases, 5 bases remained unmatched. This CDR3 region has 16 residues. Germline loops: CDR1 PRHDT, CDR2 FYEKMQ (reference sequence). The DNA for the CDR3 is TGTGCCAGCAGCAGGCGACTAGCGGGCAGCACAGATACGCAGTATTTT. It codes for CASSRRLAGSTDTQYF. Drawing the rest from reference TRBV13 and TRBJ2-3, the complete variable domain is AAGVIQSPRHLIKEKRETATLKCYPIPRHDTVYWYQQGPGQDPQFLISFYEKMQSDKGSIPDRFSAQQFSDYHSELNMSSLELGDSALYFCASSRRLAGSTDTQYFGPGTRLTVL.